These 16 T cell receptor beta chains were all obtained from the same sample, sequenced in a study of post-analysis software for immune sequencing data. Study conclusions and caveats: Several TRBV segments, TRBV5-6, TRBV5-1 and TRBV20-1 among them, were found more frequent in patients than controls.

Antigens for these TCRs are unknown. Unique molecular identifiers had been added to the TCR beta cDNA libraries. TCRdb independently ran MiXCR on the PCR reads; one entry per CDR3 protein. The data show about 260,000 distinct CDR3 sequences, 30% to 45% seen once. The sequenced sample consisted of blood. These TCRs come from a girl aged 10 to 17 with multiple sclerosis.

The chain couples TRBV20-1 to TRBJ1-2; D perhaps matches TRBD1 (6 bases). The CDR3 runs to 13 residues. V was cut by 4 bases and J by 7 bases, with 16 bases left in between. Germline assignment: CDR1 DFQATT and CDR2 SNEGSKA (reference sequence). This CDR3 is CSAKLPGAGGYTF. DNA of the CDR3: TGCAGTGCTAAGCTCCCGGGGGCAGGTGGCTACACCTTC.

V usage is TRBV29-1 and J usage is TRBJ2-4; D unclear. Germline values: CDR1 SQVTM, CDR2 ANQGSEA. V was clipped by 4 bases and J by 3 bases, with 10 bases between them. This CDR3 is built from 13 residues. In DNA form, the CDR3 reads TGCAGCGTTGTTGCCGGCGACAAAAACATTCAGTACTTC. This sequence encodes CSVVAGDKNIQYF.

This clonotype has just a few counts. Sequence at one end of the junction differs from germline and may be a read error. This chain joins TRBV19 and TRBJ2-1, with D unresolved. The V gene's germline CDR1 is LNHDA and CDR2 SQIVND (reference sequence). CDR3 length: 17 residues. Written as DNA, the CDR3 is TGTGCCAATAGTCCCTTTCAATCAGAAATATCCTACAATGAGCAGTTCTTC. As protein: CANSPFQSEISYNEQFF.

The V call is TRBV2, the J call TRBJ2-1; the match to TRBD1 covers 7 bases. Per germline, CDR1 SNHLY and CDR2 FYNNEI. The CDR3 sequence is 12 residues long. The junction had 5 bases not matched to a gene; V was cut back by 6 bases and J by 9 bases. The CDR3 DNA is TGTGCCAGCAGCCAGACAGGGACTGAGCAGTTCTTC. Amino acids: CASSQTGTEQFF.

In regard to this clonotype: A much larger clone lies a single base off, so this may be a read error. The chain uses TRBV4-1 and TRBJ1-1; TRBD1 aligns across 8 bases. CDR1 is MGHRA and CDR2 is YSYEKL in the germline V gene. The CDR3 is 15 amino acids. In DNA, the CDR3 is TGCGCCAGCAGCCAACAGGGGGCGGGGAACCCTGAAGCTTTCTTT. This sequence encodes CASSQQGAGNPEAFF.

About this clonotype itself: This clone may be a read error of a much larger clone one base away. The V call is TRBV5-6, the J call TRBJ2-7; D is ambiguous. CDR3 length equals 15 residues. Germline assignment: CDR1 SGHDT and CDR2 YYEEEE. V dropped 0 bases and J dropped 2 bases, with 12 bases sitting between them. CDR3 in amino acids: CASSLGIGGPYEQYF. For the CDR3, the DNA is TGTGCCAGCAGCTTGGGGATTGGCGGTCCCTACGAGCAGTACTTC.

The CDR3 DNA follows: TGCAGCGTTGGGGGGATATTAGGGGAGACCCAGTACTTC. Its translation is CSVGGILGETQYF. This sequence joins TRBV29-1 and TRBJ2-5; D is possibly TRBD1 or TRBD2 (5 bases each). CDR1 is SQVTM, CDR2 ANQGSEA, per germline. V was pared by 4 bases and J by 5 bases, with 14 bases between. This CDR3 contains 13 residues.

The rearrangement links TRBV5-1 to TRBJ2-7; 14 bases map to TRBD2. Germline-derived CDR1 and CDR2 are SGHRS and YFSETQ. The CDR3 contains 16 residues. V dropped 2 bases and J dropped 7; count of bases not matched to a gene: 8. CDR3 nucleotides: TGCGCCAGCAGCTTCGGGACTAGCGGGAGCCAAGGAGAGCAGTACTTC. Translating it yields CASSFGTSGSQGEQYF.

There are many counts of this clonotype. This chain connects TRBV29-1 to TRBJ1-1; tentative D call: TRBD1 (6 bases). Germline lookup yields CDR1 SQVTM and CDR2 ANQGSEA. The V end lost 5 bases, the J end lost 2 bases, and 21 bases lay between the germline ends. This CDR3 comprises 16 residues. In DNA form, the CDR3 reads TGCAGCGTTAGCTGGGGGCCTGAGGGGAAAAACACTGAAGCTTTCTTT. Protein product: CSVSWGPEGKNTEAFF.

This clonotype was detected ten times or more. The chain joins TRBV29-1 to TRBJ2-5; 8 nucleotides line up with TRBD2. The junction had 14 bases not matched to a gene; V was cut back by 7 bases and J by 1 base. Germline lookup yields CDR1 SQVTM and CDR2 ANQGSEA. CDR3 length: 16 residues. As DNA, the CDR3 is TGCAGCGCCGGGGGCCTTTGGCGGGGGGTCCAAGAGACCCAGTACTTC. The encoded protein is CSAGGLWRGVQETQYF.

The chain employs TRBV7-9 and TRBJ1-6; D might be TRBD1 (6 bases). CDR3 length equals 17 residues. Germline CDR1 reads SEHNR; CDR2 reads FQNEAQ (reference sequence). Between the trimmed V and J ends, which lost 5 bases and 0 bases, there was a span of 14 bases. The CDR3 bases are TGTGCCAGCAGCCCCGAAGGGGGTAGCTCCTATAATTCACCCCTCCACTTT. Translating it yields CASSPEGGSSYNSPLHF.

This clonotype was counted at least ten times. The V call is TRBV5-1, the J call TRBJ2-3; 7 bases are a match to TRBD2. Germline loops: CDR1 SGHRS, CDR2 YFSETQ. The CDR3 spans 15 residues. Germline trimming cut 5 bases from V and 6 bases from J; bases unmatched to any gene: 12. CDR3 sequence: CASRESRDYPDTQYF. The CDR3 region has the DNA TGCGCCAGCAGGGAAAGCCGGGACTACCCGGATACGCAGTATTTT.

The table lists this clonotype with many counts. The chain links TRBV7-9 to TRBJ1-2; the D is unclear. CDR1 is SEHNR and CDR2 is FQNEAQ in the germline V gene (reference sequence). This CDR3 is built from 12 residues. The V and J ends lost 10 bases and 8 bases respectively, with 17 bases between them. Here the CDR3 reads CATLSGKGGYTF. The DNA for the CDR3 is TGTGCCACCCTGAGTGGGAAAGGGGGCTACACCTTC. Using reference TRBV7-9 and TRBJ1-2 for the parts outside the CDR3, the full variable domain is DTGVSQNPRHKITKRGQNVTFRCDPISEHNRLYWYRQTLGQGPEFLTYFQNEAQLEKSRLLSDRFSAERPKGSFSTLEIQRTEQGDSAMYLCATLSGKGGYTFGSGTRLTVV.

The CDR3 DNA reads TGCAGTGCTTCTGGACAGAGCTGGACGAACACTGAAGCTTTCTTT. This codes for CSASGQSWTNTEAFF. The V gene is TRBV20-1, the J gene TRBJ1-1, with D perhaps matching TRBD1 (6 bases). CDR3 length equals 15 residues. Germline CDR1 is DFQATT and CDR2 is SNEGSKA (reference sequence). V was pared by 5 bases and J by 1 base, with 17 bases between.

This clonotype was detected a few times. V gene TRBV6-6 combines with J gene TRBJ1-1; D is undetermined. Germline V gene sequence: CDR1 MNHNY, CDR2 SVGAGI (reference sequence). The CDR3 spans 14 residues. V lost 5 bases to trimming and J lost 6 bases, with 16 bases between them. The CDR3 DNA follows: TGTGCCAGCAGTCACCCGAACCGGGGTGCTGAAGCTTTCTTT. Its translation: CASSHPNRGAEAFF.

This clonotype was found many times. CDR3 nucleotide sequence: TGTGCCATCAGGGTACTAGCGGGAGGGCCCGATGAGCAGTTCTTC. Its translation: CAIRVLAGGPDEQFF. V and J are TRBV10-3 and TRBJ2-1; TRBD2 agrees at 13 bases. CDR1 is ENHRY, CDR2 SYGVKD, per germline. The CDR3 totals 15 residues. Trimming cost V 6 bases and J 8 bases; bases outside gene matches: 7.